This TCR beta chain was captured in a study of post-analysis software for immune sequencing data. Unique molecular identifiers tagged the TCR beta cDNA libraries. Each sample of about 0.9 to 10 million input T cells yielded 500,000 or so cDNA molecules, so each molecule approximated one T cell. TCRdb reprocessed the PCR reads via MiXCR and lists one record per CDR3 protein. The sample records hundreds of thousands of distinct CDR3 sequences, roughly 35% being singletons. As concerns this clonotype: What it recognizes is unknown.

The CDR3 sequence is 14 residues long. CDR1 and CDR2 (germline): MDHEN, SYDVKM. The V gene lost 2 bases and the J gene lost 2 bases, with 9 bases spanning the gap. The study, taken as a whole, reports: F measure showed strong co-clustering of same-batch samples. The study found TRBV5-6, TRBV5-1 and TRBV20-1 among four to six TRBV segments more frequent in patients than controls.

What was sequenced was blood. The chain joins TRBV28 to TRBJ1-2; D is ambiguous. The source of this sequence is a girl between 5 and 17 years old with multiple sclerosis. The CDR3 region has the DNA TGTGCCAGCAGTTTAAGTGCCAGGAACTATGGCTACACCTTC. The encoded protein is CASSLSARNYGYTF.